Listed below are T cell receptor beta chains from one sample, sequenced in a study of a mutant IDH1 vaccine in newly diagnosed glioma. These receptors' targets are unknown. Clones were read by immunoSEQ multiplex PCR, and TCRdb kept only the in-frame ones, dropping some. The top ten clones hold approximately 0.8% of a sample with roughly 74,000 clones, approximately 85% of them seen once. The starting material was PBMCs, obtained from a glioma patient whose treatment included an IDH1 peptide vaccine. The receptors were sampled from a woman between 50 and 59 years old with glioma. Both conserved end residues are part of each CDR3. D genes are given only for firm matches.

j_call	d_call	v_call	cdr3_nt	cdr3_aa
TRBJ2-7	TRBD1	TRBV19	TGTGCCAGTAGTATTGCAGGGGGTTCCTACGAGCAGTACTTC	CASSIAGGSYEQYF
TRBJ2-3	TRBD2	TRBV18	TGTGCCAGCTCACCCGGACTAGCGGGCACAGATACGCAGTATTTT	CASSPGLAGTDTQYF
TRBJ1-5	-	TRBV10-2	TGCGCCAGCAGTGAGGGAACCTATCAGCCCCAGCATTTT	CASSEGTYQPQHF
TRBJ2-4	TRBD2	TRBV6-4	TGTGCCAGCAGTGACCTCCGGGGGGGCCTACTAGCCAAAAACATTCAGTACTTC	CASSDLRGGLLAKNIQYF
TRBJ1-4	-	TRBV18	TGTGCCAGCTCACCTGGAAGAGGGATTGATGAAAAACTGTTTTTT	CASSPGRGIDEKLFF
TRBJ2-2	TRBD2	TRBV9	TGTGCCAGCAGCGTTTCGCGGGAGTGGGCCACCGGGGAGCTGTTTTTT	CASSVSREWATGELFF
TRBJ1-1	TRBD1	TRBV19	TGTGCCAGTACCCAGGGGGCCCTGAGGACTGAAGCTTTCTTT	CASTQGALRTEAFF
TRBJ1-5	-	TRBV6-6	TGTGCCAGCAGGGGATTTGGGGGCAATCAGCCCCAGCATTTT	CASRGFGGNQPQHF
TRBJ2-2	TRBD1	TRBV6-1	TGTGCCAGCCCGCGGGACAGGGACGCCGGGGAGCTGTTTTTT	CASPRDRDAGELFF
TRBJ2-7	TRBD2	TRBV9	TGTGCCAGCAGCGTATCGCGGGAGGGCTCCTACGAGCAGTACTTC	CASSVSREGSYEQYF
TRBJ1-1	-	TRBV5-4	TGTGCCAGCAGGATTGGGGGAAAAGGCCCTGAAGCTTTCTTT	CASRIGGKGPEAFF
TRBJ1-5	-	TRBV6-4	TGTGCCAGCAGTGGGTTCGTGAAAGCGAGAAGAGGCAATCAGCCCCAGCATTTT	CASSGFVKARRGNQPQHF
TRBJ2-5	-	TRBV5-1	TGCGCCAGCAGCCCCGTCGACAGTCTCCAAGAGACCCAGTACTTC	CASSPVDSLQETQYF
TRBJ2-1	TRBD1	TRBV6-5	TGTGCCAGCAGTTCCAGACAGGGGTTCTACAATGAGCAGTTCTTC	CASSSRQGFYNEQFF
TRBJ2-7	TRBD1	TRBV12-5	TGTGCTAGTGGTTTGGTACAAGGTCCGACAGGGAGTTACGAGCAGTACTTC	CASGLVQGPTGSYEQYF